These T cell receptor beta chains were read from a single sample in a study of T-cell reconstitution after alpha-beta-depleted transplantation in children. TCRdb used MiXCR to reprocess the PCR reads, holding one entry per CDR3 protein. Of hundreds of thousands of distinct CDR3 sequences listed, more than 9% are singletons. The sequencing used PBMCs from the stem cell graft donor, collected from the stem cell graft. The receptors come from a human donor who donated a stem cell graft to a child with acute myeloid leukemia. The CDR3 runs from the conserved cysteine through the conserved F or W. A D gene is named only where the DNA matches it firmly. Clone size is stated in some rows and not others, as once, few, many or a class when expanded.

TGTGCTAGTGCCCCTCTCCCTGAGGCGTACACCGGGGAGCTGTTTTTT	CASAPLPEAYTGELFF	TRBJ2-2	TRBV12-5	.	.	16
TGTGCCAGCACCCGGACTAGCGGGACCTCCGGGGAGCTGTTTTTT	CASTRTSGTSGELFF	TRBJ2-2	TRBV12-3/TRBV12-4	TRBD2	few	15
TGTGCCAGCAGCTTAGGCTTTGTAGCCGGGGAGCTGTTTTTT	CASSLGFVAGELFF	TRBJ2-2	TRBV7-9	.	.	14
TGCGCCAGCAGCCCCCAAGCGGCGGGAGCCATCCTGGAGCAGTACTTC	CASSPQAAGAILEQYF	TRBJ2-7	TRBV4-1	TRBD2	.	16
TGTGCCAGCAGTCGGACGAGGGGTTCGAGCTACGAGCAGTACTTC	CASSRTRGSSYEQYF	TRBJ2-7	TRBV12-3/TRBV12-4	.	many	15
TGTGCCAGCAGTGAGAATATAAGGGGGCGGCATGATGGCTACACCTTC	CASSENIRGRHDGYTF	TRBJ1-2	TRBV25-1	TRBD1	.	16
TGTGCCAGCAGCTTGAGTAGGGCCTACGAGCAGTACTTC	CASSLSRAYEQYF	TRBJ2-7	TRBV5-6	.	many	13
TGTGCCAGCACTCAGACACATCTAGGAAATTCACCCCTCCACTTT	CASTQTHLGNSPLHF	TRBJ1-6	TRBV6-5	.	many	15
TGCAGCGCCCGTTTGGGGCCTGTGAACACCGGGGAGCTGTTTTTT	CSARLGPVNTGELFF	TRBJ2-2	TRBV20-1	.	many	15
TGCAGCGTTCCCGGCCCTAGCGTCAACACCGGGGAGCTGTTTTTT	CSVPGPSVNTGELFF	TRBJ2-2	TRBV29-1	.	.	15
TGTGCCAGCAGCTTTGCCGGCTCTGGGGCCAACGTCCTGACTTTC	CASSFAGSGANVLTF	TRBJ2-6	TRBV5-6	.	.	15
TGTGCCTGGAGCGGACCTCCTTACACTGAAGCTTTCTTT	CAWSGPPYTEAFF	TRBJ1-1	TRBV30	.	.	13
TGCAGTGCTAGAGTAGGGACCGGCAATCAGCCCCAGCATTTT	CSARVGTGNQPQHF	TRBJ1-5	TRBV20-1	.	many	14